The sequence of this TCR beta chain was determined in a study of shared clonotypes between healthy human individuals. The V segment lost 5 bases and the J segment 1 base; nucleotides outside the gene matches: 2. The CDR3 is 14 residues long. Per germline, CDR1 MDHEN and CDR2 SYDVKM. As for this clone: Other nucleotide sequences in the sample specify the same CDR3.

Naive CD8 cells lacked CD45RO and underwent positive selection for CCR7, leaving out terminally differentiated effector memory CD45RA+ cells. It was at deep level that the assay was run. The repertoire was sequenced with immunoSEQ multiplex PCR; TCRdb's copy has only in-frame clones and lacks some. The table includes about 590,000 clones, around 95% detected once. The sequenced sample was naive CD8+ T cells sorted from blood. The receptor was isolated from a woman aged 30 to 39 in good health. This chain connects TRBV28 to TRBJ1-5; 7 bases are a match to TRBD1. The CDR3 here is CASSTTGSNQPQHF. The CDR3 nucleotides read TGTGCCAGCAGTACGACAGGGAGCAATCAGCCCCAGCATTTT.